The 3 T cell receptor beta chains in this list originate from one sample, sequenced in a study of T-cell reconstitution after alpha-beta-depleted transplantation in children. Molecular barcoding with unique molecular identifiers was used for the TCRbeta library. MiXCR was run by TCRdb on the PCR reads, yielding one entry per CDR3 protein. This table holds 330,000 or so distinct CDR3 sequences, approximately 10% found once. Here the sequenced sample was PBMCs from the stem cell graft donor, taken from the stem cell graft. These receptors came from a human donor who donated a stem cell graft to a child with acute lymphoblastic leukemia.

This rearrangement joins TRBV4-2 to TRBJ2-1; TRBD2 is a possible D gene (7 bases). V dropped 4 bases and J dropped 5 bases, with 15 bases sitting between them. CDR1 and CDR2 from the germline V gene are LGHNA and YNFKEQ. This CDR3 has 15 amino acids. CDR3 protein: CASSPTGGANNEQFF. In DNA form, the CDR3 reads TGTGCCAGCAGCCCAACGGGGGGCGCGAACAATGAGCAGTTCTTC.

V gene TRBV6-1 combines with J gene TRBJ1-3, with 7 nucleotides matching TRBD1. The CDR3 spans 16 residues. V dropped 5 bases and J dropped 4; count of bases not matched to a gene: 11. From germline, CDR1 is MNHNS and CDR2 SASEGT. Here the CDR3 DNA reads TGTGCCAGCAGTCCGACCCTCCAGGGGGGAGGAAACACCATATATTTT. Protein: CASSPTLQGGGNTIYF.

This chain links TRBV7-2 with TRBJ1-1; no firm D call. Trimming cost V 4 bases and J 5 bases, with 11 bases left between them. CDR1 is SGHTA and CDR2 is FQGNSA in the germline V gene. The CDR3 runs to 13 residues. The CDR3 DNA reads TGTGCCAGCAGCTCCGACCGGGGAACTGAAGCTTTCTTT. It encodes CASSSDRGTEAFF.